These 14 T cell receptor beta chains share one sample of origin, sequenced in a study of T cell repertoires in cytomegalovirus infection. TCRdb re-called the reads through MiXCR, storing one row per CDR3 protein. The sample shows 600,000 to 800,000 distinct CDR3 sequences, roughly 26% of them seen only once. Sequenced input: CD8+ T cells from PBMCs. These receptors came from a human donor in good health (CMV status not recorded). Some clones in this sample may be carry-over from other donors' samples.

This clonotype was recorded a few times. CDR3 coding DNA: TGTGCCAGCACCCCAATGGTTGGCTCCTACGAGCAGTACGTC. Translation gives CASTPMVGSYEQYV. J is TRBJ2-7 and V is TRBV6-2 or TRBV6-3; D is uncertain. Germline V gives CDR1 MNHEY, CDR2 SVGEGT. This CDR3 spans 14 amino acids. V was trimmed by 7 bases and J by 0 bases, leaving 13 bases between them.

The CDR3 sequence: CASSQGGFGYTF. The CDR3 bases are TGTGCCAGCAGCCAAGGGGGGTTTGGCTACACCTTC. The chain carries TRBV14 and TRBJ1-2; tentative D call: TRBD1 (5 bases). CDR3 length: 12 amino acids. V lost 1 base to trimming and J lost 7 bases, with 7 bases between them. The germline CDR1 and CDR2 sequences are SGHDN and FVKESK.

The chain combines TRBV9 with TRBJ2-3; the match to TRBD2 covers 15 bases. With V trimmed by 4 bases and J by 5 bases, 2 bases remained unmatched. CDR1 and CDR2 (germline): SGDLS, YYNGEE. The CDR3 is 15 residues long. The CDR3 loop reads CASSTGLAGGDTQYF. CDR3 in DNA: TGTGCCAGCAGCACGGGACTAGCGGGGGGAGATACGCAGTATTTT.

This clonotype has only a few counts. This chain connects TRBV20-1 to TRBJ1-5; D perhaps matches TRBD1 (6 bases). CDR3 size: 14 residues. Germline-derived CDR1 and CDR2 are DFQATT and SNEGSKA (reference sequence). Trimming took off 6 bases at V and 3 bases at J, with 15 bases between the two ends. CDR3 amino acids: CSATHQGNNQPQHF. For the CDR3, the DNA is TGCAGTGCAACCCATCAGGGGAACAATCAGCCCCAGCATTTT.

There are many counts of this clonotype. The chain joins TRBV7-6 to TRBJ2-2; the match to TRBD1 covers 7 bases. The CDR3 contains 14 residues. J lost 5 bases, V lost 3 bases, and 3 bases had no gene match. CDR1 SGHVS and CDR2 FNYEAQ come from the germline V gene. For the CDR3, the DNA is TGTGCCAGCAGCTTGAACAGGGGAACCGGGGAGCTGTTTTTT. This encodes CASSLNRGTGELFF.

The rearrangement joins TRBV6-2 or TRBV6-3 to TRBJ2-4, with D perhaps matching TRBD1 (5 bases). The germline V and J ends were trimmed by 5 bases and 9 bases, with 11 bases remaining between them. Germline CDR1 and CDR2: MNHEY and SVGEGT. The CDR3 spans 12 residues. The CDR3: CASSKGQSIQYF. The CDR3, as DNA: TGTGCCAGCAGTAAGGGGCAGAGCATTCAGTACTTC.

This clonotype was observed at least ten times. The rearrangement links TRBV14 to TRBJ2-1, with 8 bases matching TRBD1. Germline CDR1 SGHDN, CDR2 FVKESK. The CDR3 has 16 residues. The ends lost 2 bases at V and 3 bases at J; junction bases unmatched: 6. Here the CDR3 reads CASSQPGQGYYNEQFF. DNA for the CDR3: TGTGCCAGCAGCCAACCAGGACAGGGATACTACAATGAGCAGTTCTTC.

The genes are TRBV20-1 and TRBJ2-1, with TRBD2 identical over 8 bases. CDR1 DFQATT and CDR2 SNEGSKA come from the germline V gene (reference sequence). The CDR3 runs to 15 residues. The V segment lost 5 bases and the J segment 3 bases; nucleotides outside the gene matches: 9. CDR3 bases: TGCAGTGCTCCCCGAAGCGGGGGAGGCTACAATGAGCAGTTCTTC. Its translation: CSAPRSGGGYNEQFF.

This clonotype was counted many times. This chain joins TRBV7-8 and TRBJ2-2; 11 nucleotides line up with TRBD2. V lost 4 bases to trimming and J lost 9 bases; unmatched junction nucleotides: 4. Germline CDR1 and CDR2: SGHVS and FQNEAQ. The CDR3 totals 14 residues. CDR3 amino acids: CASSSLAGDRELFF. The CDR3 region has the DNA TGTGCCAGCAGCTCACTAGCGGGGGATCGGGAGCTGTTTTTT.

This clonotype has ten or more counts. The CDR3 reads CATDYAVGVGYGYTF. For the CDR3, the DNA is TGTGCCACCGACTATGCGGTCGGAGTAGGATATGGCTACACCTTC. This chain connects TRBV6-1 to TRBJ1-2; no definite D call. This CDR3 contains 15 residues. Germline CDR1 is MNHNS and CDR2 is SASEGT. V was clipped by 10 bases and J by 5 bases, with 23 bases between them.

This clonotype was counted a few times. The gene calls are TRBV3-1 and TRBJ2-7; a possible D gene is TRBD1 (6 bases). Per germline, CDR1 LGHDT and CDR2 YNNKEL (reference sequence). This CDR3 contains 18 residues. The V end lost 0 bases, the J end lost 3 bases, and 21 bases lay between the germline ends. The CDR3 sequence: CASSQDIFGTSLLYEQYF. The CDR3 DNA follows: TGTGCCAGCAGCCAAGACATTTTCGGGACATCCTTACTCTACGAGCAGTACTTC.

Only a few counts were recorded for this clonotype. The chain uses TRBV7-9 and TRBJ2-1, with D possibly being TRBD1 (5 bases). The CDR3 has 14 residues. CDR1 is SEHNR, CDR2 FQNEAQ, per germline (reference sequence). V was shortened by 5 bases and J by 2 bases, with 10 bases between the two germline ends. CDR3 in amino acids: CASSPTVTYNEQFF. The DNA for the CDR3 is TGTGCCAGCAGCCCGACAGTTACCTACAATGAGCAGTTCTTC.

Only a few counts were recorded for this clonotype. This sequence joins TRBV4-2 and TRBJ1-1; a weak D match, TRBD1 (6 bases). Germline-derived CDR1 and CDR2 are LGHNA and YNFKEQ. The CDR3 runs to 14 residues. Deletions cut 8 bases from V and 5 bases from J, with 18 bases between. CDR3 in DNA: TGTGCCAGCCGGGGGGCTGGGGCAGGGACTGAAGCTTTCTTT. Encoded protein: CASRGAGAGTEAFF.

The J gene is TRBJ2-2, the V gene TRBV20-1; a weak D match, TRBD1 (5 bases). Germline loops: CDR1 DFQATT, CDR2 SNEGSKA (reference sequence). V dropped 0 bases and J dropped 4 bases, with 15 bases sitting between them. This CDR3 spans 16 amino acids. The DNA for the CDR3 is TGCAGTGCTAGAGATGAGTCAGGGCAGGTCACCGGGGAGCTGTTTTTT. Protein: CSARDESGQVTGELFF.